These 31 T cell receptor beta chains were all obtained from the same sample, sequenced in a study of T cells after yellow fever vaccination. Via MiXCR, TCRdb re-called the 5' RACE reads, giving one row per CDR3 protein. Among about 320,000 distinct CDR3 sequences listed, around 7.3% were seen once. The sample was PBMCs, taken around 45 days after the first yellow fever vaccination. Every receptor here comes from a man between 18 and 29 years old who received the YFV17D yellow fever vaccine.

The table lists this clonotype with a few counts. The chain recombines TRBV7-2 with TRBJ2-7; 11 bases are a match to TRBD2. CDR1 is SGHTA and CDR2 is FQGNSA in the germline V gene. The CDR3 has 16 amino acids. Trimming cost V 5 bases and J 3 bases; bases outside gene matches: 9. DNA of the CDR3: TGTGCCAGCAGCCGACAACTAGCGGGGGACCTCTACGAGCAGTACTTC. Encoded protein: CASSRQLAGDLYEQYF.

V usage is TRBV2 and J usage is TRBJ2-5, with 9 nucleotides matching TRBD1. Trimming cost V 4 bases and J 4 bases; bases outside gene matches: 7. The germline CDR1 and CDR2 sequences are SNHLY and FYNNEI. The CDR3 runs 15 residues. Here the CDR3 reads CASSAGNRGRETQYF. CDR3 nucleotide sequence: TGTGCCAGCAGTGCCGGGAACAGGGGGCGAGAGACCCAGTACTTC.

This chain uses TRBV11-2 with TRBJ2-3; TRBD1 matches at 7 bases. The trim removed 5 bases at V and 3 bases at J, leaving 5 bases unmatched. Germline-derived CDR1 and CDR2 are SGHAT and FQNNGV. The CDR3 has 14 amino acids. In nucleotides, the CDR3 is TGTGCCAGCAGCATACAGGGGATGACAGATACGCAGTATTTT. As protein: CASSIQGMTDTQYF. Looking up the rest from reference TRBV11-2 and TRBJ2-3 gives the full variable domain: EAGVAQSPRYKIIEKRQSVAFWCNPISGHATLYWYQQILGQGPKLLIQFQNNGVVDDSQLPKDRFSAERLKGVDSTLKIQPAKLEDSAVYLCASSIQGMTDTQYFGPGTRLTVL.

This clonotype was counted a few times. The CDR3 sequence is CASSLVGVSNQPQHF. As DNA, the CDR3 is TGTGCCAGCAGCTTAGTAGGCGTTAGCAATCAGCCCCAGCATTTT. J is TRBJ1-5 and V is TRBV7-2; no reliable D call. The CDR3 contains 15 residues. Trimming shortened V by 1 base and J by 0 bases, and 7 bases separated the two germline ends. Germline V CDR1 and CDR2: SGHTA, FQGNSA.

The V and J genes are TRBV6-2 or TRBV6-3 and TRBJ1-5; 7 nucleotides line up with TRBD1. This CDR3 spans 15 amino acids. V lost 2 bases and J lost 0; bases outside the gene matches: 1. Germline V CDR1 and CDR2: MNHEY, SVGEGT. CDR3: CASSYGTDSNQPQHF. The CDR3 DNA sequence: TGTGCCAGCAGTTACGGGACAGATAGCAATCAGCCCCAGCATTTT.

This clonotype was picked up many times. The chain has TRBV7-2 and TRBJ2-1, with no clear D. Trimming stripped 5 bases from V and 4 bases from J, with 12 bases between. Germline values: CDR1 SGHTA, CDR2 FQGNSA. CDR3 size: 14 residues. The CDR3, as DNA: TGTGCCAGCAGCCCTAGGAAGATATACAATGAGCAGTTCTTC. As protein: CASSPRKIYNEQFF.

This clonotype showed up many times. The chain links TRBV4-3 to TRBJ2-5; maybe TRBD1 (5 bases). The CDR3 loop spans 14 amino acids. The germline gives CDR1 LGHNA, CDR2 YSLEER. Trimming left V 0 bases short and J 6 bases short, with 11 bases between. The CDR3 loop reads CASSQDTGVKTQYF. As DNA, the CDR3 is TGCGCCAGCAGCCAAGATACAGGAGTGAAGACCCAGTACTTC.

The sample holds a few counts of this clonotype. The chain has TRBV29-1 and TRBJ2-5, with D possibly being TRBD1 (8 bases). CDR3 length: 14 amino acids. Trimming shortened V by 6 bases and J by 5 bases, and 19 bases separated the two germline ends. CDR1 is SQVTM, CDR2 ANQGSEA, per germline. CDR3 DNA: TGCAGCGTCGTACAGGGGGGGATGGGCGAGACCCAGTACTTC. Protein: CSVVQGGMGETQYF.

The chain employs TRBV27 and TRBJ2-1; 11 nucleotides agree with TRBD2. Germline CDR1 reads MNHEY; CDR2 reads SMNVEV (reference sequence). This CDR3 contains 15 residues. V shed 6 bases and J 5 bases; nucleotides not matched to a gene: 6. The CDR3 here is CASSLTSGEHNEQFF. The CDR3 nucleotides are TGTGCCAGCAGCCTGACTAGCGGGGAACACAATGAGCAGTTCTTC.

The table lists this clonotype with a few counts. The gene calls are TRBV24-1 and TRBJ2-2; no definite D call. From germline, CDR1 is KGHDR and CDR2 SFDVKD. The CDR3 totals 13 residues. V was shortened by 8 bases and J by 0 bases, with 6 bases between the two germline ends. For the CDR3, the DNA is TGTGCCACCACCGCGCCGAACACCGGGGAGCTGTTTTTT. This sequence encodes CATTAPNTGELFF.

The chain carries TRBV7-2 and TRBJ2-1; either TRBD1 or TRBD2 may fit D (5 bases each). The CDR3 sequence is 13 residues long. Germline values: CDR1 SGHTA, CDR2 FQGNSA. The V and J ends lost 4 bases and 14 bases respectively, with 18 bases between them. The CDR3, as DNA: TGTGCCAGCAGCTCCTGGGTTGGGGACCGGGAGTTCTTC. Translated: CASSSWVGDREFF.

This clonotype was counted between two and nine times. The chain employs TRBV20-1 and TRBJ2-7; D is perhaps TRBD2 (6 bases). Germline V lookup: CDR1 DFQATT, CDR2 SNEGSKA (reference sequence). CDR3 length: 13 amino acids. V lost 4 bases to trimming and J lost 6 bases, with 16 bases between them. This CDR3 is CSATPGGAGEQYV. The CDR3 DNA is TGCAGTGCTACGCCCGGCGGGGCGGGCGAGCAGTACGTC.

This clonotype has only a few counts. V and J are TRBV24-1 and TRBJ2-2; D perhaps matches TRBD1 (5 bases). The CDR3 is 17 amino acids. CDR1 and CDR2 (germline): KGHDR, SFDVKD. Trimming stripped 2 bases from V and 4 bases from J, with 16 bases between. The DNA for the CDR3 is TGTGCCACCAGTGATTCCCACTGGGGCCGTAGCACCGGGGAGCTGTTTTTT. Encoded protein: CATSDSHWGRSTGELFF.

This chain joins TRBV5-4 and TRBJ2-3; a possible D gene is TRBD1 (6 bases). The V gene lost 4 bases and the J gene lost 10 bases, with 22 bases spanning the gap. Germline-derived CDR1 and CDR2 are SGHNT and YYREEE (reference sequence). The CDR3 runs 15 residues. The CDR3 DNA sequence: TGTGCCAGCAGCATGGGGGCCGGTACTTATACGTCGCAGTATTTT. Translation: CASSMGAGTYTSQYF.

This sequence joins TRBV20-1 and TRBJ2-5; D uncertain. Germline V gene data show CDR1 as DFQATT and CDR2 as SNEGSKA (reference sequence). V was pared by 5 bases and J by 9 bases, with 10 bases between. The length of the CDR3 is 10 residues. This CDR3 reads CSAGLVPQYF. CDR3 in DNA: TGCAGTGCTGGTCTAGTGCCCCAGTACTTC.

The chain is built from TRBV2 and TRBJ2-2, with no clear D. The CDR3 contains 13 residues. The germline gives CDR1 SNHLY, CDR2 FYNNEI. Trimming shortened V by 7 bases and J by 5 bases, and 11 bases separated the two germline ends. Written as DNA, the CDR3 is TGTGCCAGCACCGTCAGTGTAACCGGGGAGCTGTTTTTT. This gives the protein CASTVSVTGELFF.

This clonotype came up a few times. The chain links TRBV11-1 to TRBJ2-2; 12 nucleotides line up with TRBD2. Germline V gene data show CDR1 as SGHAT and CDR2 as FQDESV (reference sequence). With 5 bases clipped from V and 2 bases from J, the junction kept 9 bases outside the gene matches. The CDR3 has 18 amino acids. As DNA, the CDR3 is TGTGCCAGCAGCCCCGGGACTAGCGGGTGGATTAACACCGGGGAGCTGTTTTTT. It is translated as CASSPGTSGWINTGELFF.

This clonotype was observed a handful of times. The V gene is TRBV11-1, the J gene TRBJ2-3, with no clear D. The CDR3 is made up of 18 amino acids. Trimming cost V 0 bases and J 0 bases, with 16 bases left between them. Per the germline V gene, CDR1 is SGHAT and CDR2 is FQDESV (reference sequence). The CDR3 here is CASSLANSGLSSTDTQYF. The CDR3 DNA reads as TGTGCCAGCAGCTTAGCGAATTCGGGTCTATCTAGCACAGATACGCAGTATTTT.

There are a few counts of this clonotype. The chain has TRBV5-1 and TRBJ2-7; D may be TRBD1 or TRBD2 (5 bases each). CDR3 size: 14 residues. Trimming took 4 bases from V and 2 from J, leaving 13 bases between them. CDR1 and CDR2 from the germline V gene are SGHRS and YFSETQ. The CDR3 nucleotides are TGCGCCAGCAGCCCTCGGGACGGTACCTACGAGCAGTACGTC. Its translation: CASSPRDGTYEQYV.

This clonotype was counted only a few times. CDR3: CASSLGTRRSDTQYF. CDR3 nucleotide sequence: TGCGCCAGCAGCTTGGGGACCCGTAGGTCAGATACGCAGTATTTT. The chain recombines TRBV5-1 with TRBJ2-3; D call uncertain. The ends were cut back, 0 bases at V and 4 bases at J, with 12 bases in the middle. The germline V gene encodes CDR1 SGHRS and CDR2 YFSETQ. CDR3 length: 15 amino acids.

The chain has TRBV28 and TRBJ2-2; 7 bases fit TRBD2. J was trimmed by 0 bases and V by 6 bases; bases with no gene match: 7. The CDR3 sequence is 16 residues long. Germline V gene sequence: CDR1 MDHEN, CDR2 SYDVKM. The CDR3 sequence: CASSAQAGANTGELFF. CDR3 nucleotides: TGTGCCAGCAGCGCTCAGGCGGGGGCGAACACCGGGGAGCTGTTTTTT.

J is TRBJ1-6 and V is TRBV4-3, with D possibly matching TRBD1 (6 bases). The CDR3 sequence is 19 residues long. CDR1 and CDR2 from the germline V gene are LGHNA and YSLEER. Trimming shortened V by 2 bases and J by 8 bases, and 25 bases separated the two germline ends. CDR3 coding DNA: TGCGCCAGCAGCCAACTAAGACCGACAGCAGGGGCCGTCTATTCACCCCTCCACTTT. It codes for CASSQLRPTAGAVYSPLHF.

The CDR3 bases are TGTGCCAGTACTAGCGGGGGGAACAATGAGCAGTTCTTC. Its translation: CASTSGGNNEQFF. The rearrangement joins TRBV7-8 to TRBJ2-1; TRBD2 agrees at 12 bases. The CDR3 runs 13 residues. V lost 9 bases and J lost 5; bases outside the gene matches: 2. The germline V gene has CDR1 SGHVS and CDR2 FQNEAQ.

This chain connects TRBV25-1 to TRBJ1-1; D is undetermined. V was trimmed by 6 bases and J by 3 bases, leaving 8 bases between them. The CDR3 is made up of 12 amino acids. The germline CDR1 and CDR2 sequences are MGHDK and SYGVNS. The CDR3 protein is CASRWGYTEAFF. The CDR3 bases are TGTGCCAGCAGGTGGGGATACACTGAAGCTTTCTTT.

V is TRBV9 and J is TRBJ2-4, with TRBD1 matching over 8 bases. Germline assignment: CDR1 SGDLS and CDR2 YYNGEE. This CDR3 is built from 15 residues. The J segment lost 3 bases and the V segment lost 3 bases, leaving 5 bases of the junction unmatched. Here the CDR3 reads CASSAQQGGKNIQYF. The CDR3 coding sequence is TGTGCCAGCAGCGCGCAACAGGGGGGCAAAAACATTCAGTACTTC.

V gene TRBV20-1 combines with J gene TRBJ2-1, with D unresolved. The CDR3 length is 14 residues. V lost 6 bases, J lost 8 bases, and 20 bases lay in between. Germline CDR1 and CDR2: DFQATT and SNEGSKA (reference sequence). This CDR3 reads CSARLVRVFDEQFF. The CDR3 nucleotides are TGCAGTGCCCGATTGGTTAGGGTGTTCGATGAGCAGTTCTTC.

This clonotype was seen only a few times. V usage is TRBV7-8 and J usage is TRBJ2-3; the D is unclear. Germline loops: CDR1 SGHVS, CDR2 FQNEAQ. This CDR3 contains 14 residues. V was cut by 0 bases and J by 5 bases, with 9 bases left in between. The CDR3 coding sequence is TGTGCCAGCAGCTTAGCGTGGGTGAGAGATACGCAGTATTTT. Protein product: CASSLAWVRDTQYF.

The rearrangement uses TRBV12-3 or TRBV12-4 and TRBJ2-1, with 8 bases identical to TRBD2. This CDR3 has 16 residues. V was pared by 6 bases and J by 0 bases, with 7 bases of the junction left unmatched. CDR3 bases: TGTGCCAGCAGGCCAGCGGGGGCCAGCTCCTACAATGAGCAGTTCTTC. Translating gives CASRPAGASSYNEQFF.

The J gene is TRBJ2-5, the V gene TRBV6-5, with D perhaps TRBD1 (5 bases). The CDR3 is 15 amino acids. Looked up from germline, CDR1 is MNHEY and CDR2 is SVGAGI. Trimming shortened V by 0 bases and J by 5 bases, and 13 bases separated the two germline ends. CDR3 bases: TGTGCCAGCAGTTACTCGGGCAGGGTAGGGGAGACCCAGTACTTC. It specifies CASSYSGRVGETQYF.

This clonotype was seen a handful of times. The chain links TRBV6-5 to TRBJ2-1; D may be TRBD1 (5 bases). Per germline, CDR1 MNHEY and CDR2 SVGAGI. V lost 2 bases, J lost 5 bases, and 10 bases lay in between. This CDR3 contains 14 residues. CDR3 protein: CASSYAGRHNEQFF. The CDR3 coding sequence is TGTGCCAGCAGTTACGCAGGGCGCCACAATGAGCAGTTCTTC.

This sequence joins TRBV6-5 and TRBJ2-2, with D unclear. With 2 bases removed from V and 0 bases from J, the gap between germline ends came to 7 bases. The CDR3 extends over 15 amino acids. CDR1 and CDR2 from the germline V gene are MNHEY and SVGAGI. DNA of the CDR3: TGTGCCAGCAGTTACCGCAGACCGAACACCGGGGAGCTGTTTTTT. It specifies CASSYRRPNTGELFF.